Here is one T cell receptor beta chain with its context. The data are from a study of blood T cell repertoires in COVID-19. Overall study context: The United States, Italy and Spain supplied acute and convalescent COVID-19 samples.

CDR1 is SGHDT, CDR2 YYEEEE, per germline. The junction had 4 bases not matched to a gene; V was cut back by 1 base and J by 4 bases. This CDR3 is built from 15 residues. The assay was immunoSEQ multiplex PCR, and TCRdb's table has in-frame clones only and misses some. The sample includes 45,000 or so clones, about 90% of them seen just once. The specimen was peripheral blood. This clonotype was obtained from a woman older than 75 with active COVID-19. This sequence joins TRBV5-6 and TRBJ1-4; 7 positions agree with TRBD1. CDR3 DNA sequence: TGTGCCAGCAGCTTGATGACAGGGATTAATGAAAAACTGTTTTTT. It is translated as CASSLMTGINEKLFF.